This T cell receptor beta chain was observed in a study of blood T cell repertoires in COVID-19 (dated by TCRdb to 2018 to 2020). Turning to the overall study: Samples covering the acute and convalescent phases of COVID-19 were provided by collaborators in the United States, Italy and Spain. Samples came from the ongoing ImmuneRACE study (first 160 participants) plus 1,254 subjects from 6 global collaborators. Subjects who had been exposed to COVID-19, were actively infected with it, or had recovered from it provided the deeply sampled blood TCRbeta repertoires that made up the dataset. Where available, HLA class I and class II types were obtained from metadata supplied by the sample provider rather than from assay-based typing. The repertoires were released in a freely available public database intended as a resource for research on the immune response to SARS-CoV-2. A de-identified subject ID, COVID-19 status, age in years and sex were almost always included in the sample metadata. The material from the prospective study consisted of cDNA or gDNA derived from T cells, B-cell-depleted T cells, or PBMCs.

This clone has only one observation. Its antigen has not been determined. Within one base of it there is no much larger clone, and no base qualities were kept. Collaborating institutions collected whole blood in K2EDTA tubes following their own protocols. Collaborator samples were shipped for TCRbeta analysis as frozen whole blood, isolated PBMCs, or DNA extracted from either sample type. After removal of 3 bases from V and 4 bases from J, the junction retains 23 bases not matched to a gene. For CDR1 and CDR2, the germline V gene lists LGHNA and YSLEER. The CDR3, from cysteine to phenylalanine, totals 20 residues. Of all the DNA, just the CDR3 is kept, 60 bases in frame from base 1. What the study reported, not specific to this receptor: Clinical and demographic metadata were provided uncurated, with the amount varying by source and participant.

The immunoSEQ Assay, a bias-controlled multiplex PCR, was used to amplify TCRbeta CDR3 regions from genomic DNA. As for the original processing: Nucleated cell counts per sample were estimated from amplification of reference gene primers within the assay. Sequence reads were collapsed and filtered to measure the absolute abundance of every unique TCRbeta CDR3 rearrangement. For each sample, productive Simpson clonality was calculated by taking the square root of Simpson's diversity index across productive rearrangements. In its TCRdb copy, this immuneACCESS table keeps in-frame sequences only and misses some clones. Where compared with another copy, unresolved V genes explain less than half of these, and the others have no known cause. The V and J calls and clone size were taken over from that table, and D and trimming were inferred from the DNA. This sample is represented by roughly 110,000 clones; about 90% of them were singletons. The ten top clones hold 1% to 1.5% of the sample.

The receptor's source is a woman aged 25 to 39 with acute or convalescent COVID-19. The sequencing input was peripheral blood. The chain couples TRBV4-3 to TRBJ1-2; TRBD1 matches 7 bases in the middle. The DNA is TGCGCCAGCAGCCACGAAATTCCGGGACAGCGATTATCTGGTAGCTATGGCTACACCTTC. Its product reads: CASSHEIPGQRLSGSYGYTF.